Below, 9 T cell receptor beta chains from the same sample are listed, as sequenced in a study of radiotherapy plus CTLA-4 blockade in lung cancer. Sequencing used immunoSEQ multiplex PCR; TCRdb keeps in-frame clones, though not all of them. This table has approximately 90,000 clones, about four fifths appearing once. The material sequenced was peripheral blood, taken from a patient treated with radiotherapy plus ipilimumab. These receptors originate from a human donor with non-small cell lung cancer who had stable disease on radiotherapy plus ipilimumab.

In this sample, this clone turned up a few times. The chain carries TRBV14 and TRBJ2-1, with TRBD2 matching over 10 bases. V lost 5 bases, J lost 4 bases, and 5 bases stayed unmatched. Germline values: CDR1 SGHDN, CDR2 FVKESK. The length of the CDR3 is 15 residues. CDR3 sequence: CASSAGTSDYNEQFF. The CDR3 DNA reads TGTGCCAGCAGCGCGGGGACTAGCGATTACAATGAGCAGTTCTTC.

The chain employs TRBV18 and TRBJ1-5; D gene ambiguous. V lost 5 bases, J lost 4 bases, and 9 bases lay in between. CDR3 length: 13 amino acids. CDR1 KGHSH and CDR2 LQKENI come from the germline V gene. CDR3 protein: CASSFGSNQPQHF. The CDR3 region has the DNA TGTGCCAGCTCATTCGGCTCGAATCAGCCCCAGCATTTT.

The chain uses TRBV11-3 and TRBJ2-3; 7 nucleotides match TRBD2. Per the germline V gene, CDR1 is SGHNT and CDR2 is YENEEA. Germline trimming cut 4 bases from V and 2 bases from J; bases unmatched to any gene: 6. This CDR3 contains 15 residues. CDR3 sequence (DNA): TGTGCCAGCAGCTCTGGGGGGGGGTCCACAGATACGCAGTATTTT. Protein product: CASSSGGGSTDTQYF.

V gene TRBV28 combines with J gene TRBJ2-6; no clear D gene. This CDR3 is built from 15 residues. V gave up 5 bases and J gave up 1 base, with 9 bases separating them. The germline V gene has CDR1 MDHEN and CDR2 SYDVKM. The CDR3 region is CASSVGRSGANVLTF. The CDR3 nucleotides read TGTGCCAGCAGTGTCGGGCGGTCTGGGGCCAACGTCCTGACTTTC. Looking up the rest from reference TRBV28 and TRBJ2-6 gives the full variable domain: DVKVTQSSRYLVKRTGEKVFLECVQDMDHENMFWYRQDPGLGLRLIYFSYDVKMKEKGDIPEGYSVSREKKERFSLILESASTNQTSMYLCASSVGRSGANVLTFGAGSRLTVL.

V is TRBV5-6 and J is TRBJ1-6; TRBD1 matches at 7 bases. This CDR3 contains 16 residues. In germline, CDR1 is SGHDT, CDR2 YYEEEE. With 4 bases clipped from V and 4 bases from J, the junction kept 8 bases outside the gene matches. The CDR3 region is CASSPNRGLYNSPLHF. CDR3 coding DNA: TGTGCCAGCAGCCCCAACAGGGGATTGTATAATTCACCCCTCCACTTT.

The genes are TRBV5-1 and TRBJ2-5; 7 bases map to TRBD1. The germline V gene encodes CDR1 SGHRS and CDR2 YFSETQ. This CDR3 comprises 16 residues. V gave up 4 bases and J gave up 1 base; unmatched junction bases: 10. The CDR3 bases are TGCGCCAGCAGCGTCGGTTCGACAGGGACCCAAGAGACCCAGTACTTC. This sequence encodes CASSVGSTGTQETQYF.

This chain uses TRBV18 with TRBJ2-5; 7 nucleotides line up with TRBD2. The CDR3 loop spans 15 amino acids. J lost 4 bases, V lost 3 bases, and 8 bases had no gene match. Per the germline V gene, CDR1 is KGHSH and CDR2 is LQKENI. CDR3 DNA: TGTGCCAGCTCACCCCCTGGAGGGAGGGGAGAGACCCAGTACTTC. This encodes CASSPPGGRGETQYF.

The chain uses TRBV7-6 and TRBJ2-3; tentative D call: TRBD2 (6 bases). The germline CDR1 and CDR2 sequences are SGHVS and FNYEAQ. V was shortened by 1 base and J by 1 base, with 9 bases between the two germline ends. This CDR3 has 15 residues. DNA of the CDR3: TGTGCCAGCAGCTTAGAGGCGGGGCGCACAGATACGCAGTATTTT. Encoded protein: CASSLEAGRTDTQYF. The whole variable domain, remainder taken from reference TRBV7-6 and TRBJ2-3, is GAGVSQSPRYKVTKRGQDVALRCDPISGHVSLYWYRQALGQGPEFLTYFNYEAQQDKSGLPNDRFSAERPEGSISTLTIQRTEQRDSAMYRCASSLEAGRTDTQYFGPGTRLTVL.

This clone was seen just once. V is TRBV5-1 and J is TRBJ1-2; TRBD1 matches 8 bases. This CDR3 has 15 amino acids. The V and J ends lost 3 bases and 4 bases, in that order; junction bases with no gene match: 8. Germline V gene data show CDR1 as SGHRS and CDR2 as YFSETQ. In DNA form, the CDR3 reads TGCGCCAGCAGCTCTCAAGGACAGGGAACCTATGGCTACACCTTC. Translating gives CASSSQGQGTYGYTF.